This T cell receptor (beta chain) stems from a study of T cells after posttransplantation cyclophosphamide. General study results and limits: Tissue-infiltrating T cells from skin or gut overlapped little with blood T cells.

Comments on this clone: What it binds is not known. The junction differs from germline at one of its ends, possibly a read error.

Method: immunoSEQ multiplex PCR; TCRdb's copy keeps in-frame clones and lacks some. Of about 52,000 clones listed, 94% are singletons. Germline assignment: CDR1 ENHRY and CDR2 SYGVKD. CDR3 length: 15 amino acids. Sequencing was performed on PBMCs. This TCR derives from a woman under 40 in good health and a related stem cell transplant donor. This chain joins TRBV10-3 and TRBJ1-2; D is possibly TRBD1 (5 bases). Written as DNA, the CDR3 is TGTGCCGTCAGGGTCGTCTTAGGGGCGAACTATGGCTACACCTTC. This translates into CAVRVVLGANYGYTF.